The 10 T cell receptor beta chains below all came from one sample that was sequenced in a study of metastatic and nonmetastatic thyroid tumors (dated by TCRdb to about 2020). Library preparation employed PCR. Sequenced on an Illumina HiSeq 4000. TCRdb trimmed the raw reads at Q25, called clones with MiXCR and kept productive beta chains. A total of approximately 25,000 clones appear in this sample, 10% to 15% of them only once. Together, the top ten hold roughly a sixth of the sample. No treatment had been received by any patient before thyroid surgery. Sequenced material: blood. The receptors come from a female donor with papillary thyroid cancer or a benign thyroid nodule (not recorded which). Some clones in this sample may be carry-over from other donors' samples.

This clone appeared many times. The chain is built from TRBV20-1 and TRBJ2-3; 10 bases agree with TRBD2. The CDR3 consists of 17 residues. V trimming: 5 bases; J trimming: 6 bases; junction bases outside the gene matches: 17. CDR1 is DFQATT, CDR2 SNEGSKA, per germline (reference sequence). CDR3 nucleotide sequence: TGCAGTGCTTATGGTACCGGGACTAGCGTATCCTCCGATACGCAGTATTTT. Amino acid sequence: CSAYGTGTSVSSDTQYF.

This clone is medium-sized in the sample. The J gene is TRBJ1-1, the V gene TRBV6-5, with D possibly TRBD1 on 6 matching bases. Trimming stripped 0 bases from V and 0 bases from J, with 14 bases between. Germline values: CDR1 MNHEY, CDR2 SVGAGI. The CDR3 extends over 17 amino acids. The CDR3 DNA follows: TGTGCCAGCAGTTACTCGCAAGGGGGAACGGTGAACACTGAAGCTTTCTTT. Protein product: CASSYSQGGTVNTEAFF.

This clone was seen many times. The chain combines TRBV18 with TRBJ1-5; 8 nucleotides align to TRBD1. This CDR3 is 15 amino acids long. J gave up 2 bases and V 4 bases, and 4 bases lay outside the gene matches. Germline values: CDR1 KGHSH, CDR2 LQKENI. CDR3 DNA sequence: TGTGCCAGCTCACTACAGGGGGACGGCAATCAGCCCCAGCATTTT. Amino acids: CASSLQGDGNQPQHF.

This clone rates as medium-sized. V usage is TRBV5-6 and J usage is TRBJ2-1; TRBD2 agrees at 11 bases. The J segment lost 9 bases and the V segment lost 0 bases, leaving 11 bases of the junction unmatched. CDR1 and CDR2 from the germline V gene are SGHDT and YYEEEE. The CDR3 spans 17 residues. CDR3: CASSLARIAGGPVEQFF. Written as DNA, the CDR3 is TGTGCCAGCAGCTTGGCCAGGATAGCGGGAGGGCCCGTTGAGCAGTTCTTC.

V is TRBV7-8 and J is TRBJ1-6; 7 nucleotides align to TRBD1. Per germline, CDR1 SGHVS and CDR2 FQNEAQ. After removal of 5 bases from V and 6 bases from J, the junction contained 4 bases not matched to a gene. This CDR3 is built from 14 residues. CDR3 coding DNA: TGTGCCAGCAGCCACCGGGACAGTAATTCACCCCTCCACTTT. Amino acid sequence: CASSHRDSNSPLHF.

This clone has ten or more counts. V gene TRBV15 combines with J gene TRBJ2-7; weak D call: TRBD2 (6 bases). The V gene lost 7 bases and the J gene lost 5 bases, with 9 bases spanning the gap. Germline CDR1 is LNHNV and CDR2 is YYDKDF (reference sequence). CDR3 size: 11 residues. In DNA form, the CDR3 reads TGTGCCACCACGGCGGGAAACGAGCAGTACTTC. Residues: CATTAGNEQYF.

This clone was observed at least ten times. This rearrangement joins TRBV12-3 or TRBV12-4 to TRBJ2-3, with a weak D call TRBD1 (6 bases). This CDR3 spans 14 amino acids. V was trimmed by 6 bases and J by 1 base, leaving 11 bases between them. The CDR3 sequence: CASSHRVGTDTQYF. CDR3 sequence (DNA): TGTGCCAGCAGCCACAGGGTGGGCACAGATACGCAGTATTTT.

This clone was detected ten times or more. The CDR3 loop reads CASSLTSAGPYTGELFF. CDR3 DNA sequence: TGTGCCAGCAGCTTAACTTCTGCGGGACCGTACACCGGGGAGCTGTTTTTT. The chain joins TRBV7-3 to TRBJ2-2, with a tentative D call TRBD2 (6 bases). V was cut by 0 bases and J by 3 bases, with 14 bases left in between. The CDR3 is made up of 17 amino acids. Germline CDR1 reads SGHTA; CDR2 reads FQGTGA.

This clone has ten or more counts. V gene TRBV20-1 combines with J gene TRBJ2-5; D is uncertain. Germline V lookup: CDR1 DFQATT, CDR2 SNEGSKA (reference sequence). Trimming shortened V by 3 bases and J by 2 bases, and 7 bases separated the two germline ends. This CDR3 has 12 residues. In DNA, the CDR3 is TGCAGTGCTAGTAAAATACAAGAGACCCAGTACTTC. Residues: CSASKIQETQYF.

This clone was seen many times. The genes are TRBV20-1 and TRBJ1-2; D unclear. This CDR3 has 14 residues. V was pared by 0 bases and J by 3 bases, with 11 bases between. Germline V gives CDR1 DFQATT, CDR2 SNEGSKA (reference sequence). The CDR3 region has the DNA TGCAGTGCTAGAGATCAGAACGGGTACTATGGCTACACCTTC. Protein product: CSARDQNGYYGYTF.